These T cell receptor beta chains were read from a single sample in a study of blood T cell repertoires in COVID-19. Measured with immunoSEQ multiplex PCR; TCRdb has only the in-frame clones, and not every one. The sample records roughly 200,000 clones, more than 75% being singletons. Source material: peripheral blood. These receptors were collected from a man between 35 and 55 years old with active or convalescent COVID-19. Both conserved end residues are part of each CDR3. D genes are given only for firm matches. Rows give clone size only sometimes, using once, few, many, or a class for an expanded clone.

J: TRBJ1-1; V: TRBV11-3; length: 16; size: -; D: TRBD1; CDR3: CASSYGVTGGRTEAFF; DNA: TGTGCCAGCAGCTATGGCGTGACAGGGGGCCGGACTGAAGCTTTCTTT
J: TRBJ2-2; V: TRBV2; length: 11; size: -; D: -; CDR3: CASTLSGELFF; DNA: TGTGCCAGCACGTTGTCCGGGGAGCTGTTTTTT
J: TRBJ2-1; V: TRBV6-5; length: 14; size: once; D: -; CDR3: CASSYGIGSDEQFF; DNA: TGTGCCAGCAGTTACGGGATCGGGAGCGATGAGCAGTTCTTC
J: TRBJ1-2; V: TRBV3-1/TRBV3-2; length: 15; size: -; D: TRBD1; CDR3: CASSTQGGRNYGYTF; DNA: TGTGCCAGCAGCACACAGGGGGGTCGGAACTATGGCTACACCTTC
J: TRBJ2-5; V: TRBV19; length: 12; size: once; D: -; CDR3: CASSTGGETQYF; DNA: TGTGCCAGTAGTACGGGTGGAGAGACCCAGTACTTC
J: TRBJ1-5; V: TRBV29-1; length: 14; size: -; D: -; CDR3: CSVVRDIDGGPQHF; DNA: TGCAGCGTTGTGAGGGACATCGACGGTGGGCCCCAGCATTTT
J: TRBJ2-7; V: TRBV12-3/TRBV12-4; length: 13; size: -; D: TRBD1; CDR3: CASSVGQTYEQYF; DNA: TGTGCCAGCAGTGTGGGACAGACCTACGAGCAGTACTTC
J: TRBJ2-7; V: TRBV11-2; length: 15; size: -; D: TRBD2; CDR3: CASSLLVSGGDEQYF; DNA: TGTGCCAGCAGCTTATTAGTTTCGGGGGGGGACGAGCAGTACTTC
J: TRBJ1-1; V: TRBV4-2; length: 15; size: -; D: -; CDR3: CASSRYLNTGTEAFF; DNA: TGTGCCAGCAGCCGATACTTAAATACAGGTACTGAAGCTTTCTTT
J: TRBJ2-2; V: TRBV10-3; length: 17; size: -; D: TRBD2; CDR3: CAITSTSGGADTGELFF; DNA: TGTGCCATCACCTCGACTAGCGGGGGGGCCGACACCGGGGAGCTGTTTTTT
J: TRBJ1-3; V: TRBV5-5; length: 14; size: -; D: -; CDR3: CASRDRDSGNTIYF; DNA: TGTGCCAGCAGGGACAGAGACTCTGGAAACACCATATATTTT
J: TRBJ1-2; V: TRBV10-3; length: 15; size: -; D: TRBD1; CDR3: CAISEVRGSPYGYTF; DNA: TGTGCCATCAGTGAGGTCAGGGGGAGTCCTTATGGCTACACCTTC
J: TRBJ1-1; V: TRBV6-5; length: 15; size: -; D: TRBD1; CDR3: CASRAVTGGITEAFF; DNA: TGTGCCAGCAGGGCGGTAACAGGGGGGATCACTGAAGCTTTCTTT
J: TRBJ2-7; V: TRBV5-6; length: 16; size: once; D: TRBD2; CDR3: CASSLVGLAGSYEQYF; DNA: TGTGCCAGCAGCTTGGTTGGTCTAGCGGGCTCCTACGAGCAGTACTTC
J: TRBJ2-5; V: TRBV7-3; length: 14; size: -; D: -; CDR3: CASSPTGTLETQYF; DNA: TGTGCCAGCAGCCCGACAGGGACTTTGGAGACCCAGTACTTC
J: TRBJ2-5; V: TRBV2; length: 13; size: -; D: -; CDR3: CASSREVQETQYF; DNA: TGTGCCAGCAGCAGGGAGGTCCAAGAGACCCAGTACTTC
J: TRBJ1-2; V: TRBV29-1; length: 12; size: -; D: -; CDR3: CSVSFGFYGYTF; DNA: TGCAGCGTGTCGTTCGGTTTCTATGGCTACACCTTC
J: TRBJ1-1; V: TRBV5-6; length: 14; size: -; D: -; CDR3: CASSPGQTNTEAFF; DNA: TGTGCCAGCAGCCCCGGACAGACGAACACTGAAGCTTTCTTT
J: TRBJ1-1; V: TRBV6-5; length: 14; size: -; D: TRBD1; CDR3: CASRDSDREVSAFF; DNA: TGTGCCAGCAGAGACTCAGACAGGGAAGTTAGTGCTTTCTTT
J: TRBJ1-6; V: TRBV27; length: 15; size: -; D: -; CDR3: CASSLSRTRNSPLHF; DNA: TGTGCCAGCAGTTTATCGAGGACACGTAATTCACCCCTCCACTTT
J: TRBJ2-7; V: TRBV19; length: 12; size: once; D: -; CDR3: CASTGETYEQYF; DNA: TGTGCCAGTACCGGGGAGACCTACGAGCAGTACTTC
J: TRBJ1-2; V: TRBV6-6; length: 14; size: -; D: -; CDR3: CASSYSSGDYGYTF; DNA: TGTGCCAGCAGTTACTCGTCCGGTGACTATGGCTACACCTTC
J: TRBJ2-3; V: TRBV12-3/TRBV12-4; length: 11; size: -; D: -; CDR3: CASTAADTQYF; DNA: TGTGCCAGCACCGCGGCAGATACGCAGTATTTT
J: TRBJ2-6; V: TRBV28; length: 18; size: -; D: TRBD1; CDR3: CASSSHRGDNSGANVLTF; DNA: TGTGCCAGCAGTTCTCACAGGGGTGACAACTCTGGGGCCAACGTCCTGACTTTC
J: TRBJ2-7; V: TRBV28; length: 13; size: few; D: -; CDR3: CATSPGGPYEQYF; DNA: TGTGCCACCAGCCCAGGGGGGCCCTACGAGCAGTACTTC
J: TRBJ2-2; V: TRBV7-9; length: 17; size: -; D: TRBD2; CDR3: CASSLPGTSGSAGELFF; DNA: TGTGCCAGCAGCTTACCAGGGACTAGCGGGAGCGCCGGGGAGCTGTTTTTT
J: TRBJ1-2; V: TRBV5-4; length: 16; size: -; D: TRBD1; CDR3: CASSPKGQEPNYGYTF; DNA: TGTGCCAGCAGCCCAAAGGGACAGGAGCCAAACTATGGCTACACCTTC
J: TRBJ2-2; V: TRBV5-4; length: 18; size: once; D: TRBD2; CDR3: CASSFALAGGPGTGELFF; DNA: TGTGCCAGCAGCTTTGCTCTAGCGGGGGGGCCGGGAACCGGGGAGCTGTTTTTT
J: TRBJ2-5; V: TRBV6-5; length: 15; size: -; D: TRBD2; CDR3: CASSYLSGGEETQYF; DNA: TGTGCCAGCAGTTACCTGAGCGGGGGTGAAGAGACCCAGTACTTC
J: TRBJ1-3; V: TRBV5-1; length: 15; size: -; D: TRBD1; CDR3: CASSARGPSGNTIYF; DNA: TGCGCCAGCAGCGCCAGGGGGCCGTCTGGAAACACCATATATTTT
J: TRBJ1-1; V: TRBV7-9; length: 16; size: -; D: TRBD1; CDR3: CATTPGQAGLNTEAFF; DNA: TGTGCCACCACCCCGGGACAGGCCGGATTGAACACTGAAGCTTTCTTT
J: TRBJ2-2; V: TRBV19; length: 15; size: -; D: -; CDR3: CASNSAALDTGELFF; DNA: TGTGCCAGTAACTCGGCGGCTCTCGACACCGGGGAGCTGTTTTTT
J: TRBJ1-5; V: TRBV19; length: 15; size: once; D: TRBD1; CDR3: CASTSGQGRDQPQHF; DNA: TGTGCCAGCACTTCGGGACAGGGGAGGGATCAGCCCCAGCATTTT
J: TRBJ2-1; V: TRBV4-1; length: 15; size: -; D: -; CDR3: CASSLNRGADSMRFF; DNA: TGCGCCAGCAGCCTGAACCGGGGGGCAGATTCTATGCGGTTCTTC
J: TRBJ1-2; V: TRBV7-8; length: 14; size: -; D: -; CDR3: CASSYGTGSYGYTF; DNA: TGTGCCAGCAGCTACGGGACTGGATCGTATGGCTACACCTTC
J: TRBJ1-6; V: TRBV5-1; length: 15; size: -; D: TRBD1; CDR3: CASSLGDRDNSPLHF; DNA: TGCGCCAGCAGCTTAGGGGACAGGGATAATTCACCCCTCCACTTT
J: TRBJ2-1; V: TRBV2; length: 15; size: -; D: -; CDR3: CASRVAGTPYNEQFF; DNA: TGTGCCAGCAGAGTCGCCGGGACACCTTACAATGAGCAGTTCTTC
J: TRBJ2-2; V: TRBV5-5; length: 14; size: -; D: -; CDR3: CASSLQAITGELFF; DNA: TGTGCCAGCAGCTTGCAGGCCATTACCGGGGAGCTGTTTTTT
J: TRBJ2-1; V: TRBV18; length: 14; size: -; D: -; CDR3: CASSALAPYNEQFF; DNA: TGTGCCAGCTCCGCCTTAGCGCCCTACAATGAGCAGTTCTTC
J: TRBJ1-6; V: TRBV27; length: 13; size: -; D: -; CDR3: CASSMGLNSPLHF; DNA: TGTGCCAGCAGTATGGGACTTAATTCACCCCTCCACTTT
J: TRBJ1-5; V: TRBV3-1/TRBV3-2; length: 14; size: -; D: -; CDR3: CASADGYSNQPQHF; DNA: TGTGCCAGCGCCGACGGGTATAGCAATCAGCCCCAGCATTTT
J: TRBJ2-3; V: TRBV6-4; length: 14; size: once; D: -; CDR3: CASSDESRTDTQYF; DNA: TGTGCCAGCAGTGATGAGAGCCGCACAGATACGCAGTATTTT
J: TRBJ1-2; V: TRBV12-3/TRBV12-4; length: 12; size: -; D: -; CDR3: CASSLSSLGYTF; DNA: TGTGCCAGCAGTTTAAGCTCGTTGGGCTACACCTTC
J: TRBJ2-7; V: TRBV13; length: 18; size: -; D: -; CDR3: CASSLGGRGALQTYEQYF; DNA: TGTGCCAGCAGCTTAGGTGGCAGGGGAGCCCTACAAACCTACGAGCAGTACTTC
J: TRBJ1-3; V: TRBV23-1; length: 16; size: -; D: TRBD1; CDR3: CASSQINRGCGNTIYF; DNA: TGCGCCAGCAGTCAAATAAACAGGGGTTGTGGAAACACCATATATTTT
J: TRBJ2-2; V: TRBV12-3/TRBV12-4; length: 13; size: -; D: -; CDR3: CAGGDLGTGELFF; DNA: TGTGCCGGAGGGGACCTGGGCACCGGGGAGCTGTTTTTT
J: TRBJ2-1; V: TRBV19; length: 14; size: -; D: -; CDR3: CASSIMGLSNEQFF; DNA: TGTGCCAGTAGTATCATGGGCCTTAGCAATGAGCAGTTCTTC
J: TRBJ2-7; V: TRBV19; length: 15; size: -; D: -; CDR3: CASSSDSQSSYEQYF; DNA: TGTGCCAGTAGTTCGGACAGCCAGAGCTCCTACGAGCAGTACTTC
J: TRBJ1-2; V: TRBV9; length: 14; size: once; D: -; CDR3: CASSVEPTSRVKTF; DNA: TGTGCCAGCAGCGTAGAGCCAACCAGTCGGGTAAAAACCTTC
J: TRBJ1-1; V: TRBV2; length: 14; size: -; D: -; CDR3: CASSVGRMNTEAFF; DNA: TGTGCCAGCAGTGTTGGGAGGATGAACACTGAAGCTTTCTTT
J: TRBJ1-2; V: TRBV7-2; length: 17; size: -; D: -; CDR3: CASSSRGGTGPPHGYTF; DNA: TGTGCCAGCAGCTCGCGGGGGGGCACAGGGCCCCCGCATGGCTACACCTTC
J: TRBJ2-7; V: TRBV28; length: 16; size: -; D: TRBD2; CDR3: CASSLYTSGTTYEQYF; DNA: TGTGCCAGCAGTTTATATACTAGCGGGACTACCTACGAGCAGTACTTC
J: TRBJ2-2; V: TRBV5-1; length: 17; size: -; D: TRBD2; CDR3: CASKGLAGPPLPGELFF; DNA: TGCGCCAGCAAGGGACTAGCGGGTCCTCCCCTCCCCGGGGAGCTGTTTTTT
J: TRBJ2-7; V: TRBV21-1; length: 14; size: once; D: -; CDR3: CAILPGLAGHEQYF; DNA: TGTGCCATCCTACCGGGACTAGCGGGCCACGAGCAGTACTTC
J: TRBJ2-7; V: TRBV6-5; length: 14; size: -; D: -; CDR3: CASSASRGAYEQYF; DNA: TGTGCCAGCAGCGCCAGCCGGGGGGCTTACGAGCAGTACTTC
J: TRBJ1-2; V: TRBV5-1; length: 13; size: -; D: -; CDR3: CASSLNGNYGYTF; DNA: TGCGCCAGCAGCTTGAACGGGAACTATGGCTACACCTTC